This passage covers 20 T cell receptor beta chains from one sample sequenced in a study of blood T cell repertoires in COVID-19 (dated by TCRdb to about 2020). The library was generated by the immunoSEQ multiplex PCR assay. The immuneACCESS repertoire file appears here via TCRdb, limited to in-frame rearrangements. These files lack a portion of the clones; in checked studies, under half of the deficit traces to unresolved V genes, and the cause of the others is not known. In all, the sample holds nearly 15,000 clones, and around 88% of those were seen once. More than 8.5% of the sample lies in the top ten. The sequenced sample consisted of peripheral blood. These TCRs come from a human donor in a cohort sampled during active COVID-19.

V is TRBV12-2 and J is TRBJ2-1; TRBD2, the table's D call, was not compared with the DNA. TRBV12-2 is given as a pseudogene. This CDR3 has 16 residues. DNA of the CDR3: TGTGCAAGTCGCTCCCCTAACGGGAGGTCCTACAATGAGCAGTTCTTC. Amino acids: CASRSPNGRSYNEQFF.

The CDR3 sequence is CASSLDRGSTNEKLFF. The CDR3 DNA sequence: TGTGCCAGCAGTCTTGACAGGGGTTCAACTAATGAAAAACTGTTTTTT. The rearrangement links TRBV2 to TRBJ1-4, with 8 positions matching TRBD1. Germline V gene sequence: CDR1 SNHLY, CDR2 FYNNEI. The CDR3 has 16 residues. The trim removed 5 bases at V and 0 bases at J, leaving 5 bases unmatched.

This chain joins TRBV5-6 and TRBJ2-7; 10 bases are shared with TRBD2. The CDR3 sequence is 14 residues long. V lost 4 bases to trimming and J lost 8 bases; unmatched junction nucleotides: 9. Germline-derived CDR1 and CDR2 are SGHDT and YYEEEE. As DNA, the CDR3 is TGTGCCAGCAGCACTCCCGCTAGCGGGAGTAAGCAGTACTTC. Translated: CASSTPASGSKQYF.

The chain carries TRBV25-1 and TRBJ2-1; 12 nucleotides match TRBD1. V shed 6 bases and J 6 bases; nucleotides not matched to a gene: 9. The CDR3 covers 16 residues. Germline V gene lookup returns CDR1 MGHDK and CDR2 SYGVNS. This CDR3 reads CASRLPGTGGRNEQFF. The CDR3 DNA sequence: TGTGCCAGCAGACTACCTGGGACAGGGGGCCGCAATGAGCAGTTCTTC.

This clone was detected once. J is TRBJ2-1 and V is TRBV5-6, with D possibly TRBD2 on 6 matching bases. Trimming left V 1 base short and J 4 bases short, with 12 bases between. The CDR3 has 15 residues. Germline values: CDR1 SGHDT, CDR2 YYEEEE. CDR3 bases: TGTGCCAGCAGCTTGACGGGACTTCTATACAATGAGCAGTTCTTC. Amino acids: CASSLTGLLYNEQFF.

In DNA form, the CDR3 reads TGTGCCAGCAGCTACGATAACAGGGGGGAGCAGTTCTTC. Translating it yields CASSYDNRGEQFF. V and J are TRBV3-1 (or the pseudogene TRBV3-2) and TRBJ2-1; 8 positions match TRBD1. Per germline, CDR1 LGHDT and CDR2 YNNKEL (reference sequence). V dropped 5 bases and J dropped 10; count of bases not matched to a gene: 7. This CDR3 region has 13 residues.

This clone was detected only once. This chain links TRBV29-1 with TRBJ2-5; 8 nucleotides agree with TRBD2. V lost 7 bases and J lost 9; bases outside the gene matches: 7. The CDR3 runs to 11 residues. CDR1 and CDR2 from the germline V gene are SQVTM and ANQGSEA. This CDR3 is CSAGTSYPQYF. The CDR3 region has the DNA TGCAGCGCCGGGACTAGTTACCCCCAGTACTTC. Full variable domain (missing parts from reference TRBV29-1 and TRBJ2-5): SAVISQKPSRDICQRGTSLTIQCQVDSQVTMMFWYRQQPGQSLTLIATANQGSEATYESGFVIDKFPISRPNLTFSTLTVSNMSPEDSSIYLCSAGTSYPQYFGPGTRLLVL.

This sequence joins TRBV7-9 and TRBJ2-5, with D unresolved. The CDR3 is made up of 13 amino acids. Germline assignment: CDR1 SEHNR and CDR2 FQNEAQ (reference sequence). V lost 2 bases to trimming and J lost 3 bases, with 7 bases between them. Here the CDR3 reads CASSLPSEETQYF. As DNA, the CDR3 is TGTGCCAGCAGCTTACCCTCGGAAGAGACCCAGTACTTC.

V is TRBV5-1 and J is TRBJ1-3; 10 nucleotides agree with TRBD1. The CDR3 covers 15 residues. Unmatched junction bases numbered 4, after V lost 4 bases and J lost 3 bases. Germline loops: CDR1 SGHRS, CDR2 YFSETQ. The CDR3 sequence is CASSLGQGNGNTIYF. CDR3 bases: TGCGCCAGCAGCCTGGGACAGGGGAATGGAAACACCATATATTTT.

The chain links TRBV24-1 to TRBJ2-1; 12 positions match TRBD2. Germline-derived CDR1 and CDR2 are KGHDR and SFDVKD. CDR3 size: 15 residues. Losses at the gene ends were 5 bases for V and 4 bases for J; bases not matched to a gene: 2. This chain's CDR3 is CATSASGRGYNEQFF. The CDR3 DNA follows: TGTGCCACCAGTGCTAGCGGGAGGGGATACAATGAGCAGTTCTTC.

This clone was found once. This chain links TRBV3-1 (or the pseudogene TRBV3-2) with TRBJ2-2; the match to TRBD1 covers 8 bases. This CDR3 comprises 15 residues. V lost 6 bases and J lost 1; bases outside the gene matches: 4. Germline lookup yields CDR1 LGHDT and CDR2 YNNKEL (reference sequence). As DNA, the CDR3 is TGTGCCAGCAGAGACGGGACAGGGAACACCGGGGAGCTGTTTTTT. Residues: CASRDGTGNTGELFF.

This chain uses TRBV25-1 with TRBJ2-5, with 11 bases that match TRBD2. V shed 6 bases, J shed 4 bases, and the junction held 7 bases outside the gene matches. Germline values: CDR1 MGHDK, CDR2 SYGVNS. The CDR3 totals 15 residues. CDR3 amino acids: CASSLSGRAGETQYF. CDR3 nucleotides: TGTGCCAGCAGCCTTAGCGGGAGGGCCGGAGAGACCCAGTACTTC. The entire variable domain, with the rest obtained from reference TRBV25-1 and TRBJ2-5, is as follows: EADIYQTPRYLVIGTGKKITLECSQTMGHDKMYWYQQDPGMELHLIHYSYGVNSTEKGDLSSESTVSRIRTEHFPLTLESARPSHTSQYLCASSLSGRAGETQYFGPGTRLLVL.

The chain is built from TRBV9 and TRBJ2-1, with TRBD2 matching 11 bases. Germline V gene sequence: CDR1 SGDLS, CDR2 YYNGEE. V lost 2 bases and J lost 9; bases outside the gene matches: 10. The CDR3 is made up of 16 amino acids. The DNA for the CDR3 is TGTGCCAGCAGCGTTAGCGGGAGGGCCACCCGCGGTGAGCAGTTCTTC. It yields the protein CASSVSGRATRGEQFF.

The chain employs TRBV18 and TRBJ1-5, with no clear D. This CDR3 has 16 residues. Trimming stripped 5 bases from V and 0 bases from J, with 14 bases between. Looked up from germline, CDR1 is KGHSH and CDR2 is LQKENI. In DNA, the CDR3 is TGTGCCAGCTCAGACTCCGCGATCTATAGCAATCAGCCCCAGCATTTT. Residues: CASSDSAIYSNQPQHF.

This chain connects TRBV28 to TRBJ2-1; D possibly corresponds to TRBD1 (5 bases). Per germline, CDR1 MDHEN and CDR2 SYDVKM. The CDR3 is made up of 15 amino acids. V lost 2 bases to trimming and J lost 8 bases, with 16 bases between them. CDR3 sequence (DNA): TGTGCCAGCAGTTTAAGTAGGGGATGGTCCTATGAGCAGTTCTTC. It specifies CASSLSRGWSYEQFF. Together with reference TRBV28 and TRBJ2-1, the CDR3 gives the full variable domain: DVKVTQSSRYLVKRTGEKVFLECVQDMDHENMFWYRQDPGLGLRLIYFSYDVKMKEKGDIPEGYSVSREKKERFSLILESASTNQTSMYLCASSLSRGWSYEQFFGPGTRLTVL.

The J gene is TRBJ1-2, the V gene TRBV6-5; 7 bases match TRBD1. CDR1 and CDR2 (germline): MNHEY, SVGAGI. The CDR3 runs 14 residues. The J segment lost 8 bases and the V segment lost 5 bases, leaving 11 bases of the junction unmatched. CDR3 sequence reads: CASSNRQGRMGYTF. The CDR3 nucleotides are TGTGCCAGCAGTAACCGACAGGGACGAATGGGCTACACCTTC.

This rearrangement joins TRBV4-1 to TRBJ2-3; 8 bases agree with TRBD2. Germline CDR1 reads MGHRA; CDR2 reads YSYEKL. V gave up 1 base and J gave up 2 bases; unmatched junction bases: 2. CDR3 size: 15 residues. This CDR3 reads CASSQVAGITDTQYF. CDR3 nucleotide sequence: TGCGCCAGCAGCCAAGTAGCGGGAATCACAGATACGCAGTATTTT.

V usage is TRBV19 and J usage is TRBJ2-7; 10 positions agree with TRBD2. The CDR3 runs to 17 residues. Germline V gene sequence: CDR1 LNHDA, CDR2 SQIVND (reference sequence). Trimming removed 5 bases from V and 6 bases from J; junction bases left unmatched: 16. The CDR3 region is CASSVRAGTSVVREQYF. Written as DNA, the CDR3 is TGTGCCAGTAGTGTTCGAGCCGGGACTAGCGTGGTGCGCGAGCAGTACTTC.

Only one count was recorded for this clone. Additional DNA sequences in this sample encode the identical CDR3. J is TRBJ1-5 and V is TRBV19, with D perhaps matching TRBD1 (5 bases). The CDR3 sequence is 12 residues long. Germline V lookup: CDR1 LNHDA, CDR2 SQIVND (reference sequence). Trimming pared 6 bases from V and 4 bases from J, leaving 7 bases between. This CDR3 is CASRDTNQPQHF. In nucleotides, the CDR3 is TGTGCCAGTAGGGACACTAATCAGCCCCAGCATTTT. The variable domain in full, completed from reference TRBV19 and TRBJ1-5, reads DGGITQSPKYLFRKEGQNVTLSCEQNLNHDAMYWYRQDPGQGLRLIYYSQIVNDFQKGDIAEGYSVSREKKESFPLTVTSAQKNPTAFYLCASRDTNQPQHFGDGTRLSIL.

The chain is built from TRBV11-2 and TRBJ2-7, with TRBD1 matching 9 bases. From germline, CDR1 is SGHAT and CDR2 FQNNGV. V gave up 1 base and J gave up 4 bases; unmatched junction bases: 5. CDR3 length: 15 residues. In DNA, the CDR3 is TGTGCCAGCAGCTTAGCGACAGGGGGAATGTACGAGCAGTACTTC. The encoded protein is CASSLATGGMYEQYF.